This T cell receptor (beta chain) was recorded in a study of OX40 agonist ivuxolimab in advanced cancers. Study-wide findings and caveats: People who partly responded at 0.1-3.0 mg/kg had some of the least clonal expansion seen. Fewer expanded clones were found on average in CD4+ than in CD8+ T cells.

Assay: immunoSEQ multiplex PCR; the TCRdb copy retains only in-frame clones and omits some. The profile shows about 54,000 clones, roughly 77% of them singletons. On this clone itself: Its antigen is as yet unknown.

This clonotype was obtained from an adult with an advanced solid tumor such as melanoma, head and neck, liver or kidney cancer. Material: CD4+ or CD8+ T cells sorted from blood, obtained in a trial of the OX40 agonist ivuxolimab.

CDR3 DNA sequence: TGTGCCAGCAGCTTAGGGGACAGGGACTACGAGCAGTACTTC. The encoded protein is CASSLGDRDYEQYF. This chain links TRBV11-3 with TRBJ2-7, with 9 bases aligning to TRBD1. Losses at the gene ends were 1 base for V and 3 bases for J; bases not matched to a gene: 1. Per germline, CDR1 SGHNT and CDR2 YENEEA. This CDR3 is 14 amino acids long.